This T cell receptor beta chain was retrieved from a study of sequential checkpoint blockade in melanoma. Treatment described: randomized to nivolumab then ipilimumab (arm A) or the reverse (arm B). Repertoires were generated with immunoSEQ multiplex PCR, while TCRdb's copy carries only in-frame clones and drops some. The sample records around 13,000 clones, about 75% being singletons. The sample consisted of CD8+ T cells sorted from blood (inferred from file names), taken from a patient given nivolumab and ipilimumab in sequence. The TCR sequence derives from a human donor with melanoma.

CDR3 residues: CASSFDSQGSYGYTF. CDR3 nucleotides: TGTGCCAGCAGCTTCGACTCGCAGGGGAGCTATGGCTACACCTTC. The V and J genes are TRBV11-3 and TRBJ1-2, with D possibly being TRBD1 (6 bases). The CDR3 consists of 15 residues. V lost 3 bases and J lost 4, with 15 bases in between. Germline V gene data show CDR1 as SGHNT and CDR2 as YENEEA.